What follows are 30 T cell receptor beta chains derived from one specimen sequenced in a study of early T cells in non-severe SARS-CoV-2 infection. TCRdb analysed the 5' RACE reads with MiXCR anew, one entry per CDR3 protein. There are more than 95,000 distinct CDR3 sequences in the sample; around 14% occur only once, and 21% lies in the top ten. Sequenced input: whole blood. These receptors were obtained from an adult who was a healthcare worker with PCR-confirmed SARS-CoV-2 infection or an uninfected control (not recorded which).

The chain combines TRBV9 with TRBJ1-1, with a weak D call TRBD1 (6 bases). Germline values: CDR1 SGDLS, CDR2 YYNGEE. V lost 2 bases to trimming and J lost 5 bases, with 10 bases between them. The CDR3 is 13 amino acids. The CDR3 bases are TGTGCCAGCAGCGTTACAGGGTTGACTGAAGCTTTCTTT. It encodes CASSVTGLTEAFF.

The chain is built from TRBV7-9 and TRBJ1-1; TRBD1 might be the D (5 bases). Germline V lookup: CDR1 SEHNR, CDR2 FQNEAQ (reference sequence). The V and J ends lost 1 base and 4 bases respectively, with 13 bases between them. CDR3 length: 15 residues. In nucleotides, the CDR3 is TGTGCCAGCAGCTTAGGGGGCAGGGTCGGCACTGAAGCTTTCTTT. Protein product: CASSLGGRVGTEAFF.

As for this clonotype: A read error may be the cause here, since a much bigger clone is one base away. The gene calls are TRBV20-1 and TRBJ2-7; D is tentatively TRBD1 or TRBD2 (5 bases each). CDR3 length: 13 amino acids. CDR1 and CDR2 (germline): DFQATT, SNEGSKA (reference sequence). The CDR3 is CSARGTGPYEQCF. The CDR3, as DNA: TGCAGTGCTAGAGGGACGGGGCCCTACGAGCAGTGCTTC.

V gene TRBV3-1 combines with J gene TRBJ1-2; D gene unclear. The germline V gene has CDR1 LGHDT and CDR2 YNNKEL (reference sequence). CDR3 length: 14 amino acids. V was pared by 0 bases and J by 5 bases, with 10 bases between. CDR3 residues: CASSQDAGSYGYTF. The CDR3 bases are TGTGCCAGCAGCCAAGATGCTGGAAGTTATGGCTACACCTTC. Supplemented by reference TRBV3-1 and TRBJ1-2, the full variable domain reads DTAVSQTPKYLVTQMGNDKSIKCEQNLGHDTMYWYKQDSKKFLKIMFSYNNKELIINETVPNRFSPKSPDKAHLNLHINSLELGDSAVYFCASSQDAGSYGYTFGSGTRLTVV.

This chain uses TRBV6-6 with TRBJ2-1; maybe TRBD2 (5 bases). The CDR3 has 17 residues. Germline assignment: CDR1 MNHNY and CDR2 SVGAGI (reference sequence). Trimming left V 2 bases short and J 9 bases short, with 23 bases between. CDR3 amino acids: CASSYPPGERPWGEQFF. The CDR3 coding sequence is TGTGCCAGCAGTTACCCTCCCGGAGAGCGGCCCTGGGGTGAGCAGTTCTTC.

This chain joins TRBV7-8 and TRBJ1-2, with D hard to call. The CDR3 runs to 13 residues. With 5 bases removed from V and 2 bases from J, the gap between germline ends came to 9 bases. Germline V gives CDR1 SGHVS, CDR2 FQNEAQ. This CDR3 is CASSLDENYGYTF. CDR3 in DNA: TGTGCCAGCAGCCTAGACGAAAACTATGGCTACACCTTC.

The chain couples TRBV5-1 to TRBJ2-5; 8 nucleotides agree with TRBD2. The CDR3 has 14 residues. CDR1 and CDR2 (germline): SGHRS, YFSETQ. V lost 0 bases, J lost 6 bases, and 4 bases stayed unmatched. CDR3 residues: CASSLGLAPQTQYF. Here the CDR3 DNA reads TGCGCCAGCAGCTTGGGACTAGCGCCACAGACCCAGTACTTC.

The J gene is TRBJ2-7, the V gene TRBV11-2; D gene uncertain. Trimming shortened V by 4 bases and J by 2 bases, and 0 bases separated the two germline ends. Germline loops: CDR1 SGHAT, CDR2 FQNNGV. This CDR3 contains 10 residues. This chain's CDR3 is CASSSYEQYF. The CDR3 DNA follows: TGTGCCAGCAGCTCCTACGAGCAGTACTTC.

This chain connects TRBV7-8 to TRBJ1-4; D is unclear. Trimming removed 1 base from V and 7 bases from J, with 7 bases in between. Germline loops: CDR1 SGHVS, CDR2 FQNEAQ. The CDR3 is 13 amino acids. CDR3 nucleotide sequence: TGTGCCAGCAGCTTAGAGGAGGGTGAAAAACTGTTTTTT. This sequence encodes CASSLEEGEKLFF.

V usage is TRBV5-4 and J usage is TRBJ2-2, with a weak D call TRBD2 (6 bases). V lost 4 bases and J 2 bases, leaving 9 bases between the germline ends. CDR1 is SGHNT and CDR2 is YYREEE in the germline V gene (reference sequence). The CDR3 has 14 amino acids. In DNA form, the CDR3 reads TGTGCCAGCAGCACCGGGAGAAACACCGGGGAGCTGTTTTTT. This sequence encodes CASSTGRNTGELFF.

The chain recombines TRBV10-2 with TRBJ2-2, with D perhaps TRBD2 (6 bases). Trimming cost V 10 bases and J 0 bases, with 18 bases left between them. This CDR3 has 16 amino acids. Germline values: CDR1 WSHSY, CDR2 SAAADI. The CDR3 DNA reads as TGCGCCACCTCTAGGAGGGGCCGGGCGAACACCGGGGAGCTGTTTTTT. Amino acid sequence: CATSRRGRANTGELFF.

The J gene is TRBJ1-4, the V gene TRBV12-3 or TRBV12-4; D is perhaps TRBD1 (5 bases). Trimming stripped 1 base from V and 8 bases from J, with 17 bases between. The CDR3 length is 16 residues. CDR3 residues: CASSLGVGGIGEKLFF. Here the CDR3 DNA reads TGTGCCAGCAGTTTAGGGGTTGGGGGAATCGGGGAAAAACTGTTTTTT.

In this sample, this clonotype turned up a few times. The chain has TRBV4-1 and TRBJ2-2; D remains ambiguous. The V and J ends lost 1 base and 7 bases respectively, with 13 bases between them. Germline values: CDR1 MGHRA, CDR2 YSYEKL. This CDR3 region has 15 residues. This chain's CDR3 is CASSQGKAPIGELFF. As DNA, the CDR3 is TGCGCCAGCAGCCAAGGGAAGGCCCCCATCGGGGAGCTGTTTTTT.

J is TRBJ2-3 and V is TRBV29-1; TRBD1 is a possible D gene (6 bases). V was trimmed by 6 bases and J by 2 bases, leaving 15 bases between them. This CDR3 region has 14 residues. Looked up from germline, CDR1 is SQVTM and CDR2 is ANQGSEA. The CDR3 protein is CSVGTGKSTDTQYF. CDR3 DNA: TGCAGCGTCGGTACAGGGAAATCCACAGATACGCAGTATTTT.

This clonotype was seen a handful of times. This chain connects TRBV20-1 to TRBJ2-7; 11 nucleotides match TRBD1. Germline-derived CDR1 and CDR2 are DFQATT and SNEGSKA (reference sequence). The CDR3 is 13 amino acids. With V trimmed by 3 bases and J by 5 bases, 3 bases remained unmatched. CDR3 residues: CSASGTGGDEQYF. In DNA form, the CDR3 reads TGCAGTGCTAGTGGGACAGGGGGGGACGAGCAGTACTTC.

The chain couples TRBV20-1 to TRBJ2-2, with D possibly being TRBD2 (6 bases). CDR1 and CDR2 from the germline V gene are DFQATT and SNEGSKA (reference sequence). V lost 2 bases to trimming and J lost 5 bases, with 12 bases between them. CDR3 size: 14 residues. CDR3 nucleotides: TGCAGTGCTAGACCGGGGGTGGAAACCGGGGAGCTGTTTTTT. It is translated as CSARPGVETGELFF.

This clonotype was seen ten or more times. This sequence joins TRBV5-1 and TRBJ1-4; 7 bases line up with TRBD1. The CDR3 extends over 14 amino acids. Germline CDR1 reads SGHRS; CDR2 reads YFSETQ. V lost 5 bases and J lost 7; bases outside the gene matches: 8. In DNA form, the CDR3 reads TGCGCCAGCAGAATCGACAGGGAGGGTGAAAAACTGTTTTTT. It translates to CASRIDREGEKLFF.

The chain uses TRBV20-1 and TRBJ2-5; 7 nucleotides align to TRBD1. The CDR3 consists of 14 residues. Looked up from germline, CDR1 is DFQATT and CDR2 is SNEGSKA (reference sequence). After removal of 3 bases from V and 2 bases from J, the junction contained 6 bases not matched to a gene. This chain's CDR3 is CSARRGPGQETQYF. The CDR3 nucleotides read TGCAGTGCTAGGAGGGGGCCGGGGCAAGAGACCCAGTACTTC.

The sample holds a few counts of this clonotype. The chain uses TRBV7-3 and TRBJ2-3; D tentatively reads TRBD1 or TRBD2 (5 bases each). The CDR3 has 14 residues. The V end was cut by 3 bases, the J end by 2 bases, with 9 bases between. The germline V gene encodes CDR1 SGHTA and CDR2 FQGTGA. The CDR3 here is CASSFGGPTDTQYF. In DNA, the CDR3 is TGTGCCAGCAGCTTTGGGGGTCCCACAGATACGCAGTATTTT. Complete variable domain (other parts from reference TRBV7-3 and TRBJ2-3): GAGVSQTPSNKVTEKGKYVELRCDPISGHTALYWYRQSLGQGPEFLIYFQGTGAADDSGLPNDRFFAVRPEGSVSTLKIQRTERGDSAVYLCASSFGGPTDTQYFGPGTRLTVL.

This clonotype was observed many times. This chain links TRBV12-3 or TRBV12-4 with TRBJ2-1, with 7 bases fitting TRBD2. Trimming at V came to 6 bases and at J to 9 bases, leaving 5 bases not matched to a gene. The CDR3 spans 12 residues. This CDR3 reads CASRRGGGEQFF. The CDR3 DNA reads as TGTGCCAGCAGACGCGGGGGAGGTGAGCAGTTCTTC.

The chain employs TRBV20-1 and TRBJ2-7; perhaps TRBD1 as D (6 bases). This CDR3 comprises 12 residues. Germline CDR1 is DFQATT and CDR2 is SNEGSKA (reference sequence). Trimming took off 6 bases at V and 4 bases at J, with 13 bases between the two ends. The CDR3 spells CSASLGQYEQYF. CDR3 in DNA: TGCAGTGCCTCCCTCGGACAGTACGAGCAGTACTTC.

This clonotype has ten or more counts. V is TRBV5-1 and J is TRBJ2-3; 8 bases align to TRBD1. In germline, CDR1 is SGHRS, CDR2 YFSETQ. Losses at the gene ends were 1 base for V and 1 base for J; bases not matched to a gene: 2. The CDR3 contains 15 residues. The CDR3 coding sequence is TGCGCCAGCAGCTTGAAGACAGGGGGCACAGATACGCAGTATTTT. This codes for CASSLKTGGTDTQYF.

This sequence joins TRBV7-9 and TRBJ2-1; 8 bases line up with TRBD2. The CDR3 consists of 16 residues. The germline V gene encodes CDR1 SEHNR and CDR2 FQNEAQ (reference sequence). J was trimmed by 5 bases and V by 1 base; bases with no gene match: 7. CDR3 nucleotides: TGTGCCAGCAGCTTAGGGGGACTAGGAGACGACAATGAGCAGTTCTTC. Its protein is CASSLGGLGDDNEQFF.

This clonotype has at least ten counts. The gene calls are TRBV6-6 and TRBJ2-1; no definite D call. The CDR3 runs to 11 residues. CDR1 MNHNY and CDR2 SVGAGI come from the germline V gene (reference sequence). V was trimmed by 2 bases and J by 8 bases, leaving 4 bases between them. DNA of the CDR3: TGTGCCAGCAGTTACGTAGATGAGCAGTTCTTC. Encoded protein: CASSYVDEQFF.

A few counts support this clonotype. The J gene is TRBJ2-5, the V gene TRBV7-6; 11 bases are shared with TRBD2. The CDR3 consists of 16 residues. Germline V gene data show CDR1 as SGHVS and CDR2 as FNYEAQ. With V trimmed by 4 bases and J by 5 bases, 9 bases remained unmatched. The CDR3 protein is CASSYYSGGANETQYF. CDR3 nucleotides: TGTGCCAGCAGCTATTATAGCGGGGGGGCGAACGAGACCCAGTACTTC.

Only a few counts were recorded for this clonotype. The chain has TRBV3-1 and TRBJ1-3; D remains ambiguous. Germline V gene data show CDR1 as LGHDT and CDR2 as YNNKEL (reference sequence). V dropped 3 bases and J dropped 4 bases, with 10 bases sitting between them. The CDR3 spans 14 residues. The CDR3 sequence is CASSQALGGNTIYF. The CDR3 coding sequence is TGTGCCAGCAGCCAGGCGCTGGGGGGAAACACCATATATTTT.

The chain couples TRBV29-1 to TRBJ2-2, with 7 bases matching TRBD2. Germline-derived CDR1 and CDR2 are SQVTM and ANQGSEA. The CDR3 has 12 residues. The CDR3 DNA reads TGCGCCGGGGGGTCGAACACCGGGGAGCTGTTTTTT. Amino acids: CAGGSNTGELFF.

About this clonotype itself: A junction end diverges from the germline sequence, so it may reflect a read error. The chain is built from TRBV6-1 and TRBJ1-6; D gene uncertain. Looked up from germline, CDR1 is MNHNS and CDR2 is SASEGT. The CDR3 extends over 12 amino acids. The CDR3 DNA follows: TGTGCCAGCAGTACGGCGGCTTCATCCCTCCACTTT. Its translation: CASSTAASSLHF.

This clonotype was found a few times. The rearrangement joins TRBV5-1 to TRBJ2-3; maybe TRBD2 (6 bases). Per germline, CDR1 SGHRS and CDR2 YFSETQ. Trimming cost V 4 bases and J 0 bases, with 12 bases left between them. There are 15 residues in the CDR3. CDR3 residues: CASSPGTSSTDTQYF. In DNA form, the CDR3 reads TGCGCCAGCAGCCCCGGGACTTCTAGCACAGATACGCAGTATTTT.

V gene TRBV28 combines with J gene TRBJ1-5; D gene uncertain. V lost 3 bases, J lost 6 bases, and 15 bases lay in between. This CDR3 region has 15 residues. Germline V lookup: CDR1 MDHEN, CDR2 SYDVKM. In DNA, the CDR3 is TGTGCCAGCAGTTTGCGGTCCGGGGTCCGTCAGCCCCAGCATTTT. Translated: CASSLRSGVRQPQHF.